This T cell receptor beta chain was captured in a study of blood T cell repertoires in COVID-19. Study-wide context: The study drew acute and convalescent COVID-19 samples from the United States, Italy and Spain.

Germline CDR1 reads SGHVS; CDR2 reads FQNEAQ. Losses at the gene ends were 3 bases for V and 4 bases for J; bases not matched to a gene: 7. This CDR3 has 15 residues. Methods used by the authors: Amplification of reference gene primers provided the estimated nucleated cell counts. TCRdb keeps only in-frame clones here, not all; method: immunoSEQ multiplex PCR. D and trimming were read from the DNA, whereas the V and J calls and clone size are those reported in that table. This sample carries some 99,000 clones, approximately 84% of them seen once, and the ten largest clones take 6.6%. The sequenced sample was peripheral blood. The rearrangement links TRBV7-8 to TRBJ2-7; 9 nucleotides agree with TRBD1. The source is a woman between 45 and 60 years old with acute or convalescent COVID-19. CDR3 protein: CASSLGTGIAYEQYF. The CDR3 bases are TGTGCCAGCAGCTTGGGGACAGGGATAGCTTACGAGCAGTACTTC.